Listed below are T cell receptor beta chains from one sample, sequenced in a study of T cells in Graves' hyperthyroidism and ophthalmopathy. MiXCR, applied by TCRdb to the multiplex PCR reads, yields one record per CDR3 protein. The repertoire has some 740,000 distinct CDR3 sequences, about 14% of them found once; the top ten carry 10% to 13%. Material for sequencing was blood. These receptors all come from a young woman with Graves' hyperthyroidism. Each CDR3 is given with its conserved first and last residue. The D gene is left open where the match is weak. Clone size is not always given. Where it is, it says once, few, many or a class for expanded clones.

j_call | d_call | cdr3_length | v_call | clone_size | cdr3_nt | cdr3_aa
TRBJ2-6 | NA | 15 | TRBV4-3 | NA | TGCGCCAGCAGCCAAGATATGGCAGGGGGGAACGTCCTGACTTTC | CASSQDMAGGNVLTF
TRBJ1-5 | NA | 17 | TRBV19 | NA | TGTGCCAGTAGTATAGATCGGAGACCCCTTGGCAATCAGCCCCAGCATTTT | CASSIDRRPLGNQPQHF
TRBJ1-1 | TRBD1 | 17 | TRBV19 | once | TGTGCCAGTAGTATAGACCCAGACAGGGTCGGGAACACTGAAGCTTTCTTT | CASSIDPDRVGNTEAFF
TRBJ1-5 | TRBD1 | 15 | TRBV30 | few | TGTGCCTGGAGTGCGCCAGGGACAGCAAATCAGCCCCAGCATTTT | CAWSAPGTANQPQHF
TRBJ1-1 | NA | 11 | TRBV28 | many | TGTGCCATACAGGGGAACACTGAAGCTTTCTTT | CAIQGNTEAFF
TRBJ2-1 | TRBD1 | 13 | TRBV29-1 | NA | TGCAGCGTGGTTGGACAGGGGTACAATGAGCAGTTCTTC | CSVVGQGYNEQFF
TRBJ2-7 | NA | 15 | TRBV28 | many | TGTGCCAGCAGTGCCGGTGGGGAGGCAGCCTACGAGCAGTACTTC | CASSAGGEAAYEQYF
TRBJ2-3 | NA | 16 | TRBV7-9 | few | TGTGCCAGCAGCTCTACGGTATCAGGTGACACAGATACGCAGTATTTT | CASSSTVSGDTDTQYF
TRBJ2-1 | NA | 12 | TRBV6-1 | NA | TGTGCCAGCAGTGAAGGGCGCGATGAGCAGTTCTTC | CASSEGRDEQFF
TRBJ2-7 | TRBD2 | 14 | TRBV9 | many | TGTGCCAGCAGCGTCGAACCGGGAGGGCGCGAGCAGTACTTC | CASSVEPGGREQYF
TRBJ2-1 | NA | 16 | TRBV24-1 | NA | TGTGCCACCAGTGATCCGGACCCCCGGGGGTACAATGAGCAGTTCTTC | CATSDPDPRGYNEQFF
TRBJ2-3 | TRBD2 | 16 | TRBV6-2/TRBV6-3 | NA | TGTGCCAGCAGTTACTCCCTAGCGGGATACACAGATACGCAGTATTTT | CASSYSLAGYTDTQYF
TRBJ1-1 | NA | 14 | TRBV5-4 | NA | TGTGCCAGCAGATCACCAGGGGTGAACACTGAAGCTTTCTTT | CASRSPGVNTEAFF
TRBJ2-7 | NA | 16 | TRBV6-1 | many | TGTGCCAGCAGGATTGACAGATTGGCCCTCCCCTACGAGCAGTACTTC | CASRIDRLALPYEQYF
TRBJ2-6 | TRBD1 | 19 | TRBV27 | many | TGTGCCAGCAGTTCGAGGGACAGCCGGGTGGGCTCTGGGGCCAACGTCCTGACTTTC | CASSSRDSRVGSGANVLTF
TRBJ2-1 | TRBD2 | 18 | TRBV6-5 | many | TGTGCCAGCAGTTACTCCGCCAGCGGGAGTTTGGGTGCGTCCGAGCAGTTCTTC | CASSYSASGSLGASEQFF
TRBJ1-4 | NA | 15 | TRBV12-3/TRBV12-4 | many | TGTGCCAGCAGTCACCGGGACACCTTGATAGGGCAACTGTTTTTT | CASSHRDTLIGQLFF
TRBJ2-3 | NA | 13 | TRBV12-3/TRBV12-4 | many | TGTGCCAGCAGTTCTACGGAGGGAGATACGCAGTATTTT | CASSSTEGDTQYF
TRBJ2-5 | TRBD2 | 16 | TRBV11-3 | many | TGTGCCAGCAGCCCCGGGGGGGTAGCGGGAACGGAGACCCAGTACTTC | CASSPGGVAGTETQYF
TRBJ2-5 | NA | 16 | TRBV7-9 | many | TGTGCCAGCAGCCCGACGGGCCCAATGTACCAAGAGACCCAGTACTTC | CASSPTGPMYQETQYF
TRBJ1-1 | NA | 13 | TRBV7-2 | few | TGTGCCAGCAGCTTAATGGTTTCTACTGAAGCTTTCTTT | CASSLMVSTEAFF
TRBJ2-7 | TRBD2 | 16 | TRBV7-2 | NA | TGTGCCAGCAGCCCCCGGGGGCTAGCGGGAACCTACGAGCAGTACTTC | CASSPRGLAGTYEQYF
TRBJ1-3 | NA | 17 | TRBV7-6 | NA | TGTGCCAGCAGCTTAGGGTATCGGGGCCAAGCTGGAAACATCATATATTTT | CASSLGYRGQAGNIIYF
TRBJ2-7 | TRBD1 | 17 | TRBV3-1 | many | TGTGCCAGCAGCCAAGTACGATTCGGGACAGGGGGCTACGAGCAGTACTTC | CASSQVRFGTGGYEQYF
TRBJ1-1 | NA | 15 | TRBV4-1 | NA | TGCGCCAGCAGCCACGGGACCCCGCAGAACACTGAAGCTTTCTTT | CASSHGTPQNTEAFF
TRBJ1-3 | TRBD1 | 12 | TRBV29-1 | NA | TGCAGCGTTGCAGGGGGAGGAAACACCATATATTTT | CSVAGGGNTIYF
TRBJ2-7 | TRBD1 | 15 | TRBV20-1 | many | TGCAGTGCTAGGGGGACAGGGGAAGGGTCCTACGAGCAGTACTTC | CSARGTGEGSYEQYF
TRBJ2-1 | TRBD2 | 17 | TRBV7-2 | many | TGTGCCAGCAGCTCCCCCGGGTGGGCTAGCGGTAACAATGAGCAGTTCTTC | CASSSPGWASGNNEQFF
TRBJ2-1 | TRBD2 | 16 | TRBV7-3 | few | TGTGCCAGCAGCTCCAGGGCTAGCGGGACCTACAATGAGCAGTTCTTC | CASSSRASGTYNEQFF
TRBJ1-2 | TRBD1 | 14 | TRBV11-2 | many | TGTGCCAGCAGCCCTTCAGGGGGATTCGGTGGCTACACCTTC | CASSPSGGFGGYTF
TRBJ2-7 | TRBD2 | 16 | TRBV12-3/TRBV12-4 | NA | TGTGCCAGCAGAGCCGGGACTAGCAGGGCCCGCTACGAGCAGTACTTC | CASRAGTSRARYEQYF
TRBJ2-2 | TRBD1 | 13 | TRBV28 | many | TGTGCCAGCAGTTGGACAGGGAACGGGGAGCTGTTTTTT | CASSWTGNGELFF
TRBJ1-1 | NA | 14 | TRBV28 | many | TGTGCCAGCAGTTCTCGAGGGGGGAACACTGAAGCTTTCTTT | CASSSRGGNTEAFF